This T cell receptor (beta chain) was profiled in a study of T-cell memory formation after mild COVID-19. Whole-study context: Largely donor-specific sequence clusters came from a couple of donors. General study points: Largely, contracting CD4+ clones fell within CM and EM, and contracting CD8+ clones within EMRA.

In TCRdb, the 5' RACE reads were re-called with MiXCR into one record per CDR3 protein. The table includes some 440,000 distinct CDR3 sequences, roughly 23% detected once. Concerning this clonotype: The antigen is unknown.

The germline V and J ends were trimmed by 1 base and 14 bases, with 12 bases remaining between them. The CDR3 consists of 12 residues. CDR1 and CDR2 from the germline V gene are MGHRA and YSYEKL. This TCR came from an adult woman who had mild COVID-19 (a few samples of this study predate the infection). Cell type and time point are not known. Sequencing was carried out using PBMCs or a T cell subset sorted from them (not recorded which). The chain employs TRBV4-1 and TRBJ2-1, with D tentatively TRBD1 (6 bases). CDR3 region: CASSQAPGQEFF. In DNA form, the CDR3 reads TGCGCCAGCAGCCAAGCCCCGGGACAAGAGTTCTTC.